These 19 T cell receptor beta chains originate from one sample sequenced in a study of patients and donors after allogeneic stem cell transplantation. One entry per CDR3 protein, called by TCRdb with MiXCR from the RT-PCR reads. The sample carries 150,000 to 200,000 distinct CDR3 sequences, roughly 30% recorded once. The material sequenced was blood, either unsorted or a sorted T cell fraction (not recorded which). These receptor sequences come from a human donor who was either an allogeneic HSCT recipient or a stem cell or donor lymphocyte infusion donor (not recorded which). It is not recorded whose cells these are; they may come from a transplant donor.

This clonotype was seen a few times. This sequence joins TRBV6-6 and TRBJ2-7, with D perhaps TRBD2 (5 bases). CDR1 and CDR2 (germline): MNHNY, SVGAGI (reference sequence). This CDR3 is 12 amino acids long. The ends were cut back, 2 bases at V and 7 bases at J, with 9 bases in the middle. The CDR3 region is CASSYGSGEQYF. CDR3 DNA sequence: TGTGCCAGCAGTTACGGATCGGGGGAGCAGTACTTC.

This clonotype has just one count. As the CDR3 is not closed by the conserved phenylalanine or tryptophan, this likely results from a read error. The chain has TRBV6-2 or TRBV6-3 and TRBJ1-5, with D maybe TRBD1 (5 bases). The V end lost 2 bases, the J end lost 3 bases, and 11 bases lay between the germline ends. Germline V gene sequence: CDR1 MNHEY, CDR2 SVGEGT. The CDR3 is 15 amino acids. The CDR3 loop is CASSYRAGTNQPQHL. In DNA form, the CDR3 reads TGTGCCAGCAGTTACCGGGCAGGGACCAATCAGCCCCAGCATTTG.

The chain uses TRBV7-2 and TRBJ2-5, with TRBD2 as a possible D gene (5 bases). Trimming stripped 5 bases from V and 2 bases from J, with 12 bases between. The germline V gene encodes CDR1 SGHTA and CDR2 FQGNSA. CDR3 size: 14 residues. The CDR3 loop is CASSRNREQETQYF. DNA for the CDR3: TGTGCCAGCAGCCGTAACCGGGAACAAGAGACCCAGTACTTC. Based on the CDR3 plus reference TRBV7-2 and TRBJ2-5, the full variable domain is GAGVSQSPSNKVTEKGKDVELRCDPISGHTALYWYRQSLGQGLEFLIYFQGNSAPDKSGLPSDRFSAERTGGSVSTLTIQRTQQEDSAVYLCASSRNREQETQYFGPGTRLLVL.

The DNA for the CDR3 is TGTGCCAGCAGCCAATCGGACAGGGGCTATGGCTACACCTTC. Translating gives CASSQSDRGYGYTF. The chain couples TRBV6-5 to TRBJ1-2, with 9 positions matching TRBD1. The CDR3 contains 14 residues. V lost 6 bases, J lost 4 bases, and 6 bases stayed unmatched. Germline assignment: CDR1 MNHEY and CDR2 SVGAGI.

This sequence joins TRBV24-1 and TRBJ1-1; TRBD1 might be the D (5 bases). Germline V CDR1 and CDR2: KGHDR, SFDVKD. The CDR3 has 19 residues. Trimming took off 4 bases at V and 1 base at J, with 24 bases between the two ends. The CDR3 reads CATSEVRVWGSAGNTEAFF. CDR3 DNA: TGTGCCACCAGTGAAGTTAGAGTTTGGGGCTCCGCGGGGAACACTGAAGCTTTCTTT.

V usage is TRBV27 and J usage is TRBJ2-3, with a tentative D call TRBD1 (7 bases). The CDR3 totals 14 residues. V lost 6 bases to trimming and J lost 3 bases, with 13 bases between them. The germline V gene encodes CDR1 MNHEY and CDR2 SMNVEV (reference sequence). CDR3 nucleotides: TGTGCCAGCAGCTCAGGGGGGAGAACAGATACGCAGTATTTT. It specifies CASSSGGRTDTQYF.

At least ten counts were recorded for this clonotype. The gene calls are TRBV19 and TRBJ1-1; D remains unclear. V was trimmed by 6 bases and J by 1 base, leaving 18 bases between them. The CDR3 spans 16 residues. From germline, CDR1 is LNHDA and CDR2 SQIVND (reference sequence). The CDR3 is CASSTQAPASNTEAFF. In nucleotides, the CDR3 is TGTGCCAGTAGCACCCAAGCCCCAGCATCGAACACTGAAGCTTTCTTT.

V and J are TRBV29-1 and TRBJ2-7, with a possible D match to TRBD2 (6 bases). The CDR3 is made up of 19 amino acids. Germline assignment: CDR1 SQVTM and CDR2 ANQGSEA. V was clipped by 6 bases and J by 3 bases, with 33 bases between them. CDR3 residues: CSVHRSRDSKDPPYYEQYF. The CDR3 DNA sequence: TGCAGCGTGCACAGAAGTCGGGACTCCAAGGACCCGCCATACTACGAGCAGTACTTC.

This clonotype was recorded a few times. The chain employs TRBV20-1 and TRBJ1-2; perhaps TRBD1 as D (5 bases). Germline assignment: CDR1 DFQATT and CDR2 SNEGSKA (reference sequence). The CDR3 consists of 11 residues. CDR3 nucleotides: TGCAACGGGGGGACTAACTATGGCTACACCTTC. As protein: CNGGTNYGYTF.

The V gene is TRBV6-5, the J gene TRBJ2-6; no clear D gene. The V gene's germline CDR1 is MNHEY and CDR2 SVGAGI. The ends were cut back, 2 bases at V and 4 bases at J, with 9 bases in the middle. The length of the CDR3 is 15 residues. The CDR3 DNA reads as TGTGCCAGCAGTTACACAGACCAGGGGGCCAACGTCCTGACTTTC. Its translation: CASSYTDQGANVLTF.

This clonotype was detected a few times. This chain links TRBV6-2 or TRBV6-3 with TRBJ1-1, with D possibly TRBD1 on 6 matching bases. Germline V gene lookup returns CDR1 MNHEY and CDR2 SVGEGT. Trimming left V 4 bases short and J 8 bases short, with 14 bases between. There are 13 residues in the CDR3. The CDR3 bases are TGTGCCAGCAGTTGGGACACCCTGGGAGAAGCTTTCTTT. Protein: CASSWDTLGEAFF.

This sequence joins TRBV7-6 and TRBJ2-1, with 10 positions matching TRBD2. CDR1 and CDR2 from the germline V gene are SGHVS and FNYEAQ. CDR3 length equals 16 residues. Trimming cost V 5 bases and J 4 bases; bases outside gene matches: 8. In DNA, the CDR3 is TGTGCCAGCAGCCCCGCTGGGACTAGCGCGTACAATGAGCAGTTCTTC. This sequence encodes CASSPAGTSAYNEQFF. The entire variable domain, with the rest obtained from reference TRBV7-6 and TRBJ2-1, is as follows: GAGVSQSPRYKVTKRGQDVALRCDPISGHVSLYWYRQALGQGPEFLTYFNYEAQQDKSGLPNDRFSAERPEGSISTLTIQRTEQRDSAMYRCASSPAGTSAYNEQFFGPGTRLTVL.

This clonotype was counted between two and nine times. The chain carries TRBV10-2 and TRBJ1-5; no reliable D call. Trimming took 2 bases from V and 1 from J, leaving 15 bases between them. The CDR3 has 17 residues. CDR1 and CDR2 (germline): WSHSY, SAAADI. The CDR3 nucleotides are TGCGCCAGCAGTGAGAGGGCAGTTGCGGGGAGCAATCAGCCCCAGCATTTT. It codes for CASSERAVAGSNQPQHF.

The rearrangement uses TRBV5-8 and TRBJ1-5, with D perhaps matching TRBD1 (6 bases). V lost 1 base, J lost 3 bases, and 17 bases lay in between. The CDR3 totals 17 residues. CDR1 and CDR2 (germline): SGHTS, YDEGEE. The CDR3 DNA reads TGTGCCAGCAGCTTGAGGGGGATCAGCCTGTACAATCAGCCCCAGCATTTT. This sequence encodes CASSLRGISLYNQPQHF.

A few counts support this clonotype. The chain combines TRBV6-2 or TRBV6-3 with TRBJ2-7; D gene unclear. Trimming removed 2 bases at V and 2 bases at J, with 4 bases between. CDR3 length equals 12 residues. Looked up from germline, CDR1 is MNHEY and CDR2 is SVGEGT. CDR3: CASSYPPYEQYF. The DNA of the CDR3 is TGTGCCAGCAGTTACCCTCCCTACGAGCAGTACTTC.

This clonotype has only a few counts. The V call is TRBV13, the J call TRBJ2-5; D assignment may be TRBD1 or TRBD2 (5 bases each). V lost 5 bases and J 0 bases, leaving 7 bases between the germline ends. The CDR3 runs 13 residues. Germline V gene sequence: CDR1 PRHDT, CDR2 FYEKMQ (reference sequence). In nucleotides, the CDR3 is TGTGCCAGCAGCCGGGGACACCAAGAGACCCAGTACTTC. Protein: CASSRGHQETQYF.

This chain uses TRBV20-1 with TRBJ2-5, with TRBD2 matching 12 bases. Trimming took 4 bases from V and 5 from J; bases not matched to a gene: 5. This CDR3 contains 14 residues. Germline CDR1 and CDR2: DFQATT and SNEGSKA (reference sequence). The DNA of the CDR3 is TGCAGTGCTAAGCTAGCGGGAGGGATGGAGACCCAGTACTTC. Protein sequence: CSAKLAGGMETQYF.

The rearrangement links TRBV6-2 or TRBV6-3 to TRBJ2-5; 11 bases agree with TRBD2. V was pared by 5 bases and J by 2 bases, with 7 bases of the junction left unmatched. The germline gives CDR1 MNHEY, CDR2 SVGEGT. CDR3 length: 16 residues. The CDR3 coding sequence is TGTGCCAGCAGTACCGTAGCGGGAGGGCCACAAGAGACCCAGTACTTC. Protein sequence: CASSTVAGGPQETQYF.

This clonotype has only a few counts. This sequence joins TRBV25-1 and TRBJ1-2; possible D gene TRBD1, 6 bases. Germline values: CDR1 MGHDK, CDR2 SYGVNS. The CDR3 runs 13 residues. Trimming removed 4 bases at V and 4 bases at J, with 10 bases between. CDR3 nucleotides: TGTGCCAGCAGTGGCGGACAGACCTATGGCTACACCTTC. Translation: CASSGGQTYGYTF.